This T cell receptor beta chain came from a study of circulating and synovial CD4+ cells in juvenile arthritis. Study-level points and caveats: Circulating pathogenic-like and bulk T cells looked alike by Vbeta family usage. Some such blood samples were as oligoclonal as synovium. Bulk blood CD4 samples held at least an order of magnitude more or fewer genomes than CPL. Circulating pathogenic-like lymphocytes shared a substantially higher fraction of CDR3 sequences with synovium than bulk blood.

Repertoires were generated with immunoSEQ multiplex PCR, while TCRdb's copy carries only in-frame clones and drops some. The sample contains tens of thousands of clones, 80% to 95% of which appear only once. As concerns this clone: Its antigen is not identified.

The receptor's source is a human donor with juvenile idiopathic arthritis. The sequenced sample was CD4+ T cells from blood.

The CDR3 spells CASSIATGTGNYEQYF. CDR3 bases: TGTGCCAGTAGTATAGCAACCGGGACAGGGAATTACGAGCAGTACTTC. The chain is built from TRBV19 and TRBJ2-7, with 9 bases that match TRBD1. CDR3 length equals 16 residues. Germline CDR1 is LNHDA and CDR2 is SQIVND (reference sequence). Germline trimming cut 1 base from V and 4 bases from J; bases unmatched to any gene: 8.